The T cell receptor (beta chain) described here comes from a study of blood T cells in healthy people across ages. Study-wide findings and caveats: It was the long-lived donors that had more naive CD4+ cells and higher diversity than aged donors. Diversity was estimated from one million T cells, and these estimates were considered underestimates.

As for this clonotype: No antigen is known for it.

CDR1 MDHEN and CDR2 SYDVKM come from the germline V gene. CDR3 length equals 16 residues. The V gene end was trimmed by 5 bases and the J gene end by 6 bases; junction bases not matched to a gene: 16. The authors ran a second PCR of roughly 6 to 12 cycles using a sample-barcoded 5' primer and a J-beta primer mix. Every cDNA molecule bore a tag from a template-switch adaptor containing 12 random nucleotides. Each of the samples gave a minimum of 2.5 million paired-end reads that contained CDR3. TCRdb itself ran the 5' RACE reads through MiXCR, one entry per CDR3 protein. This sample yields around 2 million distinct CDR3 sequences, of which approximately 39% are seen a single time; 20% to 25% belongs to the top ten.

Sample: blood. This clonotype was sampled from a human donor in good health. The chain joins TRBV28 to TRBJ2-7, with TRBD1 matching over 7 bases. The CDR3 nucleotides read TGTGCCAGCAGTACCTGGGGGACAGCCCCTTTGGGCGAGCAGTACTTC. It codes for CASSTWGTAPLGEQYF.